This T cell receptor beta chain is from a study of T cell responses to AZD1222 COVID-19 vaccine. Points from the study as a whole: At baseline, just five or six AZD1222 recipients tested seropositive.

Method: immunoSEQ multiplex PCR; TCRdb's copy keeps in-frame clones and lacks some. The data hold approximately 140,000 clones, with approximately 90% observed a single time. Germline CDR1 reads LGHNA; CDR2 reads YNFKEQ. The CDR3 runs to 16 residues. V gave up 6 bases and J gave up 4 bases, with 21 bases separating them. To note about this clone: Its antigen remains unidentified.

Sequencing was performed on peripheral blood, taken on day 0 of AZD1222 vaccination. The V call is TRBV4-2, the J call TRBJ2-5, with D maybe TRBD2 (6 bases). This receptor was identified in an adult in good health. The CDR3: CASSRGGTPLGETQYF. The DNA of the CDR3 is TGTGCCAGCAGTCGAGGCGGGACTCCACTCGGAGAGACCCAGTACTTC.